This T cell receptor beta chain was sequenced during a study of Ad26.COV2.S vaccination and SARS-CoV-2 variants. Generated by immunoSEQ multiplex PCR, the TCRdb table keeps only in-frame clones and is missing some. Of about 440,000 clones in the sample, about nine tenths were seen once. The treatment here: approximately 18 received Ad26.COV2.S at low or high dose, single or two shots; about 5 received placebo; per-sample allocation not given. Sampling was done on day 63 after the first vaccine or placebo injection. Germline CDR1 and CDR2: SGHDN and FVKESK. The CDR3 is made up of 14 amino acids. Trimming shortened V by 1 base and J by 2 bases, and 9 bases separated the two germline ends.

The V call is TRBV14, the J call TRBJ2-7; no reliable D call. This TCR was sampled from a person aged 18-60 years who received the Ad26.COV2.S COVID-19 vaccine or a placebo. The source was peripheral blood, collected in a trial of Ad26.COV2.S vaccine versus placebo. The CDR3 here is CASSQVVGTYEQYF. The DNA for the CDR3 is TGTGCCAGCAGCCAAGTGGTCGGAACCTACGAGCAGTACTTC.